This T cell receptor (beta chain) was identified during a study of blood T cell repertoires in COVID-19. Across the whole study: Nucleic acid was either cDNA or gDNA, and it came from T cells, B-cell-depleted T cells, or PBMCs.

In the case of this clone: Other nucleotide sequences in the sample specify the same CDR3.

TCRdb's table, derived via immunoSEQ multiplex PCR, lists solely in-frame clones and lacks some. The sample records roughly 140,000 clones, 80% to 85% being singletons. Enrolled through a virtual design, the participants were between about 18 and 100 years of age and came from 24 US areas. Shortly before study entry, within 2 weeks, exposed participants had met a COVID-19 case. The germline V gene encodes CDR1 MGHRA and CDR2 YSYEKL. The CDR3 contains 16 residues. The V segment lost 1 base and the J segment 7 bases; nucleotides outside the gene matches: 5. The TCR was taken from a woman aged 45-60 years who had been exposed to COVID-19. The chain recombines TRBV4-1 with TRBJ1-6; TRBD1 aligns across 9 bases. Sequenced input: PBMCs or T cells enriched from blood (not recorded which). In DNA, the CDR3 is TGCGCCAGCAGCCAAGCGGGACAGGGAAGCAATTCACCCCTCCACTTT. Amino acid sequence: CASSQAGQGSNSPLHF.